Sequencing of this TCR beta chain was carried out in a study of T cells in Graves' hyperthyroidism and ophthalmopathy. Whole-study results and caveats: Most clonotypes expanded in thyroid above 0.001 were likewise present in blood. Ophthalmopathy was model-predicted a median approximately 6.9 months pre-onset.

Exclusion of a patient resulted from uncontrolled infection, other autoimmune disease, pregnancy or lactation. RNA transcripts provided the source from which TCR beta CDR3 regions were amplified. First-round RT-PCR targeting the TCR CDR3 was performed with the HTBI primer set. TCRdb passed the multiplex PCR reads through MiXCR, listing each CDR3 protein once. The table lists around 540,000 distinct CDR3 sequences, about 16% of them singletons, with about 29% in the top ten. This clonotype was counted many times. The antigen remains unidentified. This CDR3 has 14 amino acids. Germline V gene sequence: CDR1 MDHEN, CDR2 SYDVKM. V lost 6 bases to trimming and J lost 2 bases; unmatched junction nucleotides: 1.

The TCR originated in a woman aged 30 to 39 with Graves' ophthalmopathy. Sequenced sample: blood. The chain combines TRBV28 with TRBJ1-1; 12 bases match TRBD1. CDR3 in amino acids: CASSGTGGNTEAFF. CDR3 bases: TGTGCCAGCAGCGGGACAGGGGGCAACACTGAAGCTTTCTTT.